The 30 T cell receptor beta chains below all came from one sample that was sequenced in a study of blood T cells in healthy people across ages (dated by TCRdb to between 2014 and 2016). Library construction relied on 5' RACE. Sequencing was carried out with an Illumina HiSeq 2500. A second PCR of 7 to 11 cycles was performed with a sample-barcoded 5' primer and a J-beta primer mix. The raw public data were reprocessed by TCRdb itself: fastp quality trimming at Q25, MiXCR clonotype calling, in-frame beta chains only. Each entry is one CDR3 protein sequence, shown with its most common DNA and genes. This sample has about 930,000 distinct CDR3 sequences in its table, and approximately 32% of those were observed once. The ten largest clones represent about 10% of the sample. This sample was also put to use in a study of T cells of mothers and their children.

Sequenced input: blood. The source of these receptors is a middle-aged woman in good health.

This clonotype appeared many times. The chain is built from TRBV27 and TRBJ2-7, with D tentatively TRBD1 or TRBD2 (7 bases each). The ends were cut back, 10 bases at V and 4 bases at J, with 14 bases in the middle. The germline gives CDR1 MNHEY, CDR2 SMNVEV (reference sequence). This CDR3 contains 12 residues. The CDR3: CATGEGAYEQYF. The CDR3 DNA reads as TGTGCCACCGGGGAGGGGGCATACGAGCAGTACTTC.

This clonotype was counted between two and nine times. The chain links TRBV5-5 to TRBJ1-4, with D hard to call. The length of the CDR3 is 13 residues. Germline V lookup: CDR1 SGHKS, CDR2 YYEKEE (reference sequence). V lost 6 bases to trimming and J lost 4 bases, with 10 bases between them. CDR3 bases: TGTGCCAGCAACCGGGCAGTTAATGAAAAACTGTTTTTT. This translates into CASNRAVNEKLFF.

Worth noting for this clonotype: Since a much larger clone is just one base distant, this may be a read error. This chain uses TRBV20-1 with TRBJ2-1, with TRBD1 matching over 9 bases. V was clipped by 6 bases and J by 6 bases; unmatched bases: 9. Germline V gene data show CDR1 as DFQATT and CDR2 as SNEGSKA (reference sequence). This CDR3 comprises 14 residues. In DNA, the CDR3 is TGCAGTGCGGACGGACAGGGGTCCCGCAATGAGCAGTTCTTC. Translated: CSADGQGSRNEQFF.

J is TRBJ1-1 and V is TRBV20-1; D is possibly TRBD1 (6 bases). V gave up 8 bases and J gave up 5 bases, with 15 bases separating them. Germline V gene sequence: CDR1 DFQATT, CDR2 SNEGSKA (reference sequence). CDR3 length equals 12 residues. The CDR3 loop is CSYKKGVTEAFF. CDR3 coding DNA: TGCAGTTATAAAAAGGGGGTTACTGAAGCTTTCTTT.

This sequence joins TRBV7-9 and TRBJ2-7, with 10 bases lining up with TRBD1. Losses at the gene ends were 4 bases for V and 6 bases for J; bases not matched to a gene: 6. This CDR3 is 14 amino acids long. From germline, CDR1 is SEHNR and CDR2 FQNEAQ (reference sequence). DNA for the CDR3: TGTGCCAGCAGCTCGGGGACAGGGGCGATCGAGCAGTACTTC. Its protein product is CASSSGTGAIEQYF. Together with reference TRBV7-9 and TRBJ2-7, the CDR3 gives the full variable domain: DTGVSQNPRHKITKRGQNVTFRCDPISEHNRLYWYRQTLGQGPEFLTYFQNEAQLEKSRLLSDRFSAERPKGSFSTLEIQRTEQGDSAMYLCASSSGTGAIEQYFGPGTRLTVT.

This clonotype has more than one count but fewer than ten. The chain links TRBV4-3 to TRBJ1-2, with D perhaps TRBD1 (5 bases). V was clipped by 7 bases and J by 4 bases, with 10 bases between them. Germline values: CDR1 LGHNA, CDR2 YSLEER. The CDR3 is 12 residues long. The CDR3 DNA reads TGCGCCAGCAACCTTGACAGCTATGGCTACACCTTC. It yields the protein CASNLDSYGYTF.

This clonotype was seen a handful of times. The chain joins TRBV3-1 to TRBJ1-2, with 9 nucleotides matching TRBD1. The germline CDR1 and CDR2 sequences are LGHDT and YNNKEL (reference sequence). CDR3 size: 14 residues. J was trimmed by 7 bases and V by 1 base; bases with no gene match: 4. The CDR3 loop is CASSQGTGDCGYTF. CDR3 nucleotide sequence: TGTGCCAGCAGCCAAGGGACAGGGGACTGTGGCTACACCTTC.

The J gene is TRBJ2-1, the V gene TRBV28; 8 bases match TRBD1. Germline V lookup: CDR1 MDHEN, CDR2 SYDVKM. This CDR3 has 16 residues. The J segment lost 10 bases and the V segment lost 6 bases, leaving 17 bases of the junction unmatched. The CDR3 DNA follows: TGTGCCAGCAGCAAACCGGACAGGGCGGCAGCCTACGAGCAGTTCTTC. Encoded protein: CASSKPDRAAAYEQFF. The full variable domain, its missing parts supplied by reference TRBV28 and TRBJ2-1, is DVKVTQSSRYLVKRTGEKVFLECVQDMDHENMFWYRQDPGLGLRLIYFSYDVKMKEKGDIPEGYSVSREKKERFSLILESASTNQTSMYLCASSKPDRAAAYEQFFGPGTRLTVL.

This rearrangement joins TRBV29-1 to TRBJ1-1; D is uncertain. The germline gives CDR1 SQVTM, CDR2 ANQGSEA. Trimming left V 5 bases short and J 3 bases short, with 13 bases between. The CDR3 is made up of 13 amino acids. CDR3 protein: CSVSTALDTEAFF. CDR3 in DNA: TGCAGCGTTTCTACAGCGTTGGACACTGAAGCTTTCTTT. The variable domain in full, with the rest retrieved from reference TRBV29-1 and TRBJ1-1, is SAVISQKPSRDICQRGTSLTIQCQVDSQVTMMFWYRQQPGQSLTLIATANQGSEATYESGFVIDKFPISRPNLTFSTLTVSNMSPEDSSIYLCSVSTALDTEAFFGQGTRLTVV.

This clonotype was picked up a small number of times. The chain is built from TRBV28 and TRBJ2-7; D is unresolved. This CDR3 has 13 residues. Trimming took 3 bases from V and 2 from J, leaving 8 bases between them. CDR1 is MDHEN and CDR2 is SYDVKM in the germline V gene. CDR3 amino acids: CASSFDDTYEQYF. CDR3 nucleotides: TGTGCCAGCAGTTTCGACGACACCTACGAGCAGTACTTC. Full variable domain (missing parts from reference TRBV28 and TRBJ2-7): DVKVTQSSRYLVKRTGEKVFLECVQDMDHENMFWYRQDPGLGLRLIYFSYDVKMKEKGDIPEGYSVSREKKERFSLILESASTNQTSMYLCASSFDDTYEQYFGPGTRLTVT.

With respect to this clonotype: Mismatch with germline at one junction end may stem from a read error. The chain employs TRBV13 and TRBJ2-1; D possibly corresponds to TRBD2 (7 bases). Germline V gene lookup returns CDR1 PRHDT and CDR2 FYEKMQ (reference sequence). There are 14 residues in the CDR3. The CDR3: CASSPQEGGNEQFF. The CDR3 coding sequence is TGCGCCAGCAGCCCTCAGGAGGGGGGGAATGAGCAGTTCTTC.

This clonotype appeared many times. The chain is built from TRBV6-5 and TRBJ2-7, with 7 bases lining up with TRBD2. This CDR3 has 15 residues. Germline V gene sequence: CDR1 MNHEY, CDR2 SVGAGI. V was clipped by 2 bases and J by 1 base; unmatched bases: 5. The CDR3 DNA follows: TGTGCCAGCAGTTACCGGCCTAGCGGTTCCTACGAGCAGTACTTC. Translated, it gives CASSYRPSGSYEQYF.

This clonotype was seen a handful of times. The chain links TRBV7-2 to TRBJ1-1; D unresolved. This CDR3 is 12 amino acids long. Per germline, CDR1 SGHTA and CDR2 FQGNSA. V was cut by 4 bases and J by 8 bases, with 11 bases left in between. The CDR3 DNA follows: TGTGCCAGCAGCTCCCGACTGGACGAAGCTTTCTTT. It translates to CASSSRLDEAFF.

The chain uses TRBV29-1 and TRBJ1-6; 9 bases map to TRBD1. J was trimmed by 9 bases and V by 5 bases; bases with no gene match: 11. Looked up from germline, CDR1 is SQVTM and CDR2 is ANQGSEA. The CDR3 has 15 residues. The CDR3 nucleotides read TGCAGCGTTAGGACCGGGACAGGGATGTCTTCACCCCTCCACTTT. This sequence encodes CSVRTGTGMSSPLHF.

The chain uses TRBV20-1 and TRBJ1-5; 9 bases are a match to TRBD1. The CDR3 length is 14 residues. Germline trimming cut 7 bases from V and 6 bases from J; bases unmatched to any gene: 10. The V gene's germline CDR1 is DFQATT and CDR2 SNEGSKA (reference sequence). For the CDR3, the DNA is TGCAGTGTAGCGGGACAGGGAGGCGGTCAGCCCCAGCATTTT. Translation gives CSVAGQGGGQPQHF.

This clonotype has a handful of counts. The genes are TRBV20-1 and TRBJ2-5; 8 bases line up with TRBD1. The closer fit of TRBJ2-7 to the DNA end suggests the J call may be wrong. Looked up from germline, CDR1 is DFQATT and CDR2 is SNEGSKA (reference sequence). This CDR3 is 15 amino acids long. As DNA, the CDR3 is TGCAGTGCTAGAGTCGGCGGCAGGGGGCTACGCGAGCAGTACTTC. Protein product: CSARVGGRGLREQYF.

This clonotype was counted many times. V is TRBV13 and J is TRBJ2-5, with D perhaps matching TRBD1 (6 bases). CDR3 length: 13 amino acids. The V end was cut by 5 bases, the J end by 5 bases, with 12 bases between. CDR1 PRHDT and CDR2 FYEKMQ come from the germline V gene (reference sequence). The CDR3 DNA is TGTGCCAGCAGCCAAAACAGGGCGGAGACCCAGTACTTC. Encoded protein: CASSQNRAETQYF. Drawing the rest from reference TRBV13 and TRBJ2-5, the complete variable domain is AAGVIQSPRHLIKEKRETATLKCYPIPRHDTVYWYQQGPGQDPQFLISFYEKMQSDKGSIPDRFSAQQFSDYHSELNMSSLELGDSALYFCASSQNRAETQYFGPGTRLLVL.

This clonotype has at least ten counts. V is TRBV12-3 or TRBV12-4 and J is TRBJ2-3, with D uncertain. This CDR3 is 11 amino acids long. V was clipped by 6 bases and J by 7 bases, with 8 bases between them. The DNA for the CDR3 is TGTGCCAGCAGCCCTGATTATACGCAGTATTTT. Its protein is CASSPDYTQYF.

DNA for the CDR3: TGTGCCAGCTCTGGGGGACAGGTCCGAGTCTGGGAGCAGTACTTC. This sequence encodes CASSGGQVRVWEQYF. The chain is built from TRBV18 and TRBJ2-7; 8 nucleotides agree with TRBD1. The length of the CDR3 is 15 residues. CDR1 and CDR2 (germline): KGHSH, LQKENI. The ends lost 6 bases at V and 7 bases at J; junction bases unmatched: 14.

The chain is built from TRBV20-1 and TRBJ2-3, with a weak D call TRBD1 (6 bases). Trimming removed 4 bases from V and 7 bases from J, with 12 bases in between. CDR3 length: 12 residues. Looked up from germline, CDR1 is DFQATT and CDR2 is SNEGSKA (reference sequence). The CDR3 DNA reads TGCAGTGCTATACCCCAGGGGAATACGCAGTATTTT. It codes for CSAIPQGNTQYF.

This clonotype has a count of ten or more. This CDR3 is CASSLWGQGAPSNEQYF. The DNA for the CDR3 is TGTGCCAGCAGTTTATGGGGACAGGGGGCCCCGAGCAACGAGCAGTACTTC. This rearrangement joins TRBV28 to TRBJ2-7; 12 bases fit TRBD1. Germline CDR1 reads MDHEN; CDR2 reads SYDVKM. With V trimmed by 0 bases and J by 5 bases, 8 bases remained unmatched. The CDR3 is made up of 17 amino acids.

This clonotype was seen at least ten times. The V and J genes are TRBV5-5 and TRBJ2-7, with TRBD1 identical over 7 bases. Looked up from germline, CDR1 is SGHKS and CDR2 is YYEKEE (reference sequence). This CDR3 is built from 15 residues. Trimming took 3 bases from V and 3 from J; bases not matched to a gene: 9. The CDR3 DNA reads as TGTGCCAGCAGCTCAAACCCGGGACAGAACTACGAGCAGTACTTC. Translation: CASSSNPGQNYEQYF.

J is TRBJ2-4 and V is TRBV18; the D is unclear. Matching the DNA end better, TRBJ2-7 makes the J call doubtful. The CDR3 runs to 15 residues. Per germline, CDR1 KGHSH and CDR2 LQKENI. The CDR3 coding sequence is TGTGCCGGCCCCATAACCCTCTCAGACACCTACGAGCAGTACTTC. Residues: CAGPITLSDTYEQYF.

The V call is TRBV20-1, the J call TRBJ2-7; D unresolved. The V gene's germline CDR1 is DFQATT and CDR2 SNEGSKA (reference sequence). The CDR3 loop spans 15 amino acids. V lost 0 bases, J lost 3 bases, and 15 bases lay in between. CDR3 DNA sequence: TGCAGTGCTAGAGAATCGGGCAGCCAGTTCTACGAGCAGTACTTC. Translated, it gives CSARESGSQFYEQYF.

In regard to this clonotype: Since a much larger clone is just one base distant, this may be a read error. The chain has TRBV20-1 and TRBJ2-1; 10 bases fit TRBD2. CDR3 size: 18 residues. With V trimmed by 6 bases and J by 3 bases, 17 bases remained unmatched. Germline values: CDR1 DFQATT, CDR2 SNEGSKA (reference sequence). This CDR3 reads CSAIPISGGAGHYNEQFF. CDR3 nucleotides: TGCAGTGCAATACCCATAAGCGGGGGGGCGGGGCACTACAATGAGCAGTTCTTC.

The V and J genes are TRBV5-1 and TRBJ1-6; TRBD1 aligns across 9 bases. The CDR3 is 16 residues long. V gave up 4 bases and J gave up 6 bases; unmatched junction bases: 8. Germline CDR1 is SGHRS and CDR2 is YFSETQ. The chain's CDR3 is CASSLGQGIGNSPLHF. For the CDR3, the DNA is TGCGCCAGCAGCCTCGGACAGGGGATCGGTAATTCACCCCTCCACTTT.

V usage is TRBV7-3 and J usage is TRBJ1-6, with a weak D call TRBD1 (5 bases). The CDR3 loop spans 16 amino acids. Germline CDR1 SGHTA, CDR2 FQGTGA. V lost 4 bases and J lost 5, with 15 bases in between. The CDR3 protein is CASSSSRREDNSPLHF. Here the CDR3 DNA reads TGTGCCAGCAGCTCCAGCCGCAGGGAGGATAATTCACCCCTCCACTTT.

The chain couples TRBV9 to TRBJ2-1; D gene unclear. The V and J ends lost 0 bases and 7 bases respectively, with 8 bases between them. The germline CDR1 and CDR2 sequences are SGDLS and YYNGEE. The CDR3 extends over 13 amino acids. CDR3 residues: CASSVDIGNEQFF. The CDR3 nucleotides are TGTGCCAGCAGCGTAGACATCGGGAATGAGCAGTTCTTC.

V gene TRBV30 combines with J gene TRBJ1-1, with D unresolved. Germline loops: CDR1 GTSNPN, CDR2 SVGIG (reference sequence). Trimming took 2 bases from V and 4 from J, leaving 8 bases between them. The CDR3 contains 12 residues. CDR3 amino acids: CAWSPVGTEAFF. Written as DNA, the CDR3 is TGTGCCTGGAGTCCAGTCGGCACTGAAGCTTTCTTT.

This clonotype was counted only a few times. The gene calls are TRBV29-1 and TRBJ2-4; 8 nucleotides line up with TRBD2. Unmatched junction bases numbered 5, after V lost 7 bases and J lost 6 bases. Germline CDR1 is SQVTM and CDR2 is ANQGSEA. CDR3 length: 12 amino acids. CDR3 loop: CSAGGDPNIQYF. CDR3 in DNA: TGCAGCGCCGGGGGGGACCCAAACATTCAGTACTTC.